Shown below are 29 T cell receptor beta chains from a single sample sequenced in a study of blood T cell repertoires in COVID-19. Assay: immunoSEQ multiplex PCR; the TCRdb copy retains only in-frame clones and omits some. This table holds about 350,000 clones, 88% found once. Sample: PBMCs or T cells enriched from blood (not recorded which). Source of these receptors: a woman in her twenties or thirties who had been exposed to COVID-19.

This chain uses TRBV14 with TRBJ2-1; 9 bases match TRBD2. From germline, CDR1 is SGHDN and CDR2 FVKESK. The CDR3 covers 17 residues. The junction had 9 bases not matched to a gene; V was cut back by 3 bases and J by 3 bases. The CDR3 reads CASSHPAVAGDYNEQFF. As DNA, the CDR3 is TGTGCCAGCAGCCACCCAGCGGTAGCGGGGGACTACAATGAGCAGTTCTTC.

The chain joins TRBV11-2 to TRBJ2-2, with 7 bases lining up with TRBD1. There are 19 residues in the CDR3. CDR1 is SGHAT, CDR2 FQNNGV, per germline. Trimming removed 0 bases from V and 4 bases from J; junction bases left unmatched: 14. This CDR3 reads CASSLDRGTVYGSTGELFF. The CDR3 DNA is TGTGCCAGCAGCTTAGACAGGGGGACGGTTTATGGTAGCACCGGGGAGCTGTTTTTT.

The genes are TRBV11-2 and TRBJ2-3; TRBD2 agrees at 12 bases. From germline, CDR1 is SGHAT and CDR2 FQNNGV. This CDR3 comprises 17 residues. After removal of 5 bases from V and 2 bases from J, the junction contained 8 bases not matched to a gene. The CDR3 spells CASSTGTSGWDTDTQYF. Written as DNA, the CDR3 is TGTGCCAGCAGCACCGGGACTAGCGGGTGGGACACAGATACGCAGTATTTT.

The V call is TRBV28, the J call TRBJ1-5; 9 bases align to TRBD1. CDR1 and CDR2 from the germline V gene are MDHEN and SYDVKM. J gave up 6 bases and V 5 bases, and 5 bases lay outside the gene matches. The CDR3 totals 14 residues. The CDR3 sequence: CASSPGQGFQPQHF. The CDR3 nucleotides read TGTGCCAGCAGTCCGGGACAGGGTTTTCAGCCCCAGCATTTT.

This clone was observed once. This chain links TRBV3-1 (or the pseudogene TRBV3-2) with TRBJ2-1, with TRBD2 matching 7 bases. Germline CDR1 and CDR2: LGHDT and YNNKEL (reference sequence). CDR3 length: 16 amino acids. The ends lost 1 base at V and 2 bases at J; junction bases unmatched: 5. Here the CDR3 DNA reads TGTGCCAGCAGCCAAGGCAGCGGGACGCCCTACAATGAGCAGTTCTTC. Translated, it gives CASSQGSGTPYNEQFF.

The chain uses TRBV10-3 and TRBJ1-5, with D possibly matching TRBD1 (5 bases). The CDR3 consists of 14 residues. Trimming stripped 2 bases from V and 4 bases from J, with 9 bases between. Germline assignment: CDR1 ENHRY and CDR2 SYGVKD. This chain's CDR3 is CAISEPGDNQPQHF. In DNA, the CDR3 is TGTGCCATCAGTGAGCCGGGGGATAATCAGCCCCAGCATTTT.

The chain uses TRBV28 and TRBJ2-1, with TRBD2 identical over 9 bases. The V gene's germline CDR1 is MDHEN and CDR2 SYDVKM. V shed 8 bases and J 5 bases; nucleotides not matched to a gene: 10. The CDR3 totals 15 residues. Here the CDR3 DNA reads TGTGCCAGCGGGCTAGCGGGATCTGGGGACAATGAGCAGTTCTTC. Translation gives CASGLAGSGDNEQFF.

The V and J genes are TRBV18 and TRBJ1-4; 7 positions agree with TRBD1. The CDR3 has 13 residues. With V trimmed by 5 bases and J by 7 bases, 4 bases remained unmatched. Germline CDR1 KGHSH, CDR2 LQKENI. The CDR3, as DNA: TGTGCCAGCTCATCATGGGACAGTGAAAAACTGTTTTTT. It encodes CASSSWDSEKLFF. The full variable domain, with the rest looked up from reference TRBV18 and TRBJ1-4, is NAGVMQNPRHLVRRRGQEARLRCSPMKGHSHVYWYRQLPEEGLKFMVYLQKENIIDESGMPKERFSAEFPKEGPSILRIQQVVRGDSAAYFCASSSWDSEKLFFGSGTQLSVL.

The chain recombines TRBV11-2 with TRBJ2-3; TRBD2 agrees at 12 bases. The CDR3 sequence is 18 residues long. Trimming removed 0 bases from V and 6 bases from J; junction bases left unmatched: 10. CDR1 and CDR2 from the germline V gene are SGHAT and FQNNGV. CDR3 protein: CASSLDPPLAGGQDTQYF. CDR3 nucleotide sequence: TGTGCCAGCAGCTTAGATCCCCCGCTAGCGGGAGGGCAGGATACGCAGTATTTT.

The gene calls are TRBV7-9 and TRBJ2-1; weak D call: TRBD1 (5 bases). Germline values: CDR1 SEHNR, CDR2 FQNEAQ (reference sequence). The CDR3 is made up of 16 amino acids. V was trimmed by 1 base and J by 4 bases, leaving 14 bases between them. CDR3 region: CASSLGSPQGYNEQFF. In nucleotides, the CDR3 is TGTGCCAGCAGCTTAGGTTCCCCTCAGGGTTACAATGAGCAGTTCTTC.

The rearrangement links TRBV7-8 to TRBJ2-4; tentative D call: TRBD1 (5 bases). The CDR3 is made up of 16 amino acids. The V end lost 5 bases, the J end lost 0 bases, and 14 bases lay between the germline ends. Germline CDR1 and CDR2: SGHVS and FQNEAQ. The CDR3 sequence is CASSRVGHLAKNIQYF. The CDR3 DNA reads as TGTGCCAGCAGCCGTGTAGGACATCTAGCCAAAAACATTCAGTACTTC.

The chain recombines TRBV11-3 with TRBJ1-6; D is perhaps TRBD1 (5 bases). V shed 0 bases and J shed 10 bases, with 10 bases lying between them. The CDR3 is 14 amino acids. The germline V gene encodes CDR1 SGHNT and CDR2 YENEEA. DNA of the CDR3: TGTGCCAGCAGCTTAGAGGGGGGGAAATCACCCCTCCACTTT. This gives the protein CASSLEGGKSPLHF.

The count of this clone is one. The CDR3 loop reads CASSPNPSASYEQYF. Here the CDR3 DNA reads TGTGCCAGCAGCCCTAACCCTAGCGCTTCCTACGAGCAGTACTTC. The chain couples TRBV7-9 to TRBJ2-7, with D perhaps matching TRBD2 (6 bases). Trimming stripped 5 bases from V and 1 base from J, with 15 bases between. CDR3 length: 15 residues. The V gene's germline CDR1 is SEHNR and CDR2 FQNEAQ (reference sequence).

DNA for the CDR3: TGTGCCAGCAATCCAGGTGGCAGGGCTTTTTATGGCTACACCTTC. It is translated as CASNPGGRAFYGYTF. The rearrangement joins TRBV7-9 to TRBJ1-2; D is possibly TRBD1 (5 bases). The CDR3 spans 15 residues. Germline V gives CDR1 SEHNR, CDR2 FQNEAQ (reference sequence). V gave up 7 bases and J gave up 5 bases, with 20 bases separating them.

This sequence joins TRBV28 and TRBJ2-1; TRBD2 matches 11 bases. The J segment lost 4 bases and the V segment lost 9 bases, leaving 11 bases of the junction unmatched. The CDR3 runs 16 residues. Looked up from germline, CDR1 is MDHEN and CDR2 is SYDVKM. The CDR3 protein is CASASGTSGPYNEQFF. CDR3 in DNA: TGTGCCAGTGCCTCCGGGACTAGCGGCCCATACAATGAGCAGTTCTTC.

This clone was recorded only once. This sequence joins TRBV27 and TRBJ2-1; no firm D call. This CDR3 contains 12 residues. CDR1 and CDR2 (germline): MNHEY, SMNVEV (reference sequence). V shed 3 bases and J shed 9 bases, with 9 bases lying between them. In nucleotides, the CDR3 is TGTGCCAGCAGTTTCGACTCCGGTGAGCAGTTCTTC. It specifies CASSFDSGEQFF.

The rearrangement joins TRBV19 to TRBJ2-1; maybe TRBD1 (6 bases). The CDR3 covers 13 residues. Germline V gene sequence: CDR1 LNHDA, CDR2 SQIVND (reference sequence). Trimming took off 6 bases at V and 5 bases at J, with 11 bases between the two ends. CDR3 DNA: TGTGCCAGTAGCACTAACAGGGACAATGAGCAGTTCTTC. Residues: CASSTNRDNEQFF.

This clone showed up just a few times. The chain combines TRBV7-3 with TRBJ1-3; TRBD1 agrees at 7 bases. The V gene end was trimmed by 1 base and the J gene end by 7 bases; junction bases not matched to a gene: 10. The germline V gene encodes CDR1 SGHTA and CDR2 FQGTGA. CDR3 length equals 16 residues. The DNA of the CDR3 is TGTGCCAGCAGCTTAAACCCAGGGGGTGTTAGTAACACCATATATTTT. Translated, it gives CASSLNPGGVSNTIYF.

The chain carries TRBV11-2 and TRBJ2-2; 7 bases map to TRBD2. The CDR3 covers 17 residues. From germline, CDR1 is SGHAT and CDR2 FQNNGV. V gave up 2 bases and J gave up 3 bases; unmatched junction bases: 9. The CDR3: CASSLRLPSGDTGELFF. CDR3 sequence (DNA): TGTGCCAGCAGCTTAAGGCTTCCTAGCGGTGACACCGGGGAGCTGTTTTTT.

J is TRBJ1-4 and V is TRBV20-1; D gene ambiguous. The CDR3 sequence is 11 residues long. V gave up 6 bases and J gave up 0 bases, with 2 bases separating them. Germline V gene data show CDR1 as DFQATT and CDR2 as SNEGSKA (reference sequence). The CDR3 sequence: CSAATNEKLFF. The CDR3 DNA reads TGCAGTGCCGCAACTAATGAAAAACTGTTTTTT.

This sequence joins TRBV30 and TRBJ2-1; no clear D gene. The CDR3 consists of 12 residues. V lost 0 bases to trimming and J lost 7 bases, with 7 bases between them. Per germline, CDR1 GTSNPN and CDR2 SVGIG (reference sequence). CDR3 sequence reads: CAWSVQTNEQFF. The CDR3, as DNA: TGTGCCTGGAGTGTACAGACAAATGAGCAGTTCTTC.

The V gene is TRBV6-6, the J gene TRBJ1-5, with D perhaps matching TRBD1 (5 bases). There are 14 residues in the CDR3. Per the germline V gene, CDR1 is MNHNY and CDR2 is SVGAGI (reference sequence). V was trimmed by 7 bases and J by 3 bases, leaving 13 bases between them. CDR3 loop: CASNHGAVNQPQHF. The CDR3 DNA reads as TGTGCCAGCAATCATGGGGCAGTCAATCAGCCCCAGCATTTT.

The chain couples TRBV6-2 or TRBV6-3 to TRBJ1-4, with TRBD1 matching 7 bases. The length of the CDR3 is 14 residues. Germline CDR1 is MNHEY and CDR2 is SVGEGT. With 3 bases clipped from V and 5 bases from J, the junction kept 3 bases outside the gene matches. Written as DNA, the CDR3 is TGTGCCAGCAGTTATGGGACAGTAAATGAAAAACTGTTTTTT. Residues: CASSYGTVNEKLFF.

The chain couples TRBV7-2 to TRBJ2-5; D ambiguous. V lost 2 bases and J lost 2, with 9 bases in between. The CDR3 has 14 residues. Germline CDR1 SGHTA, CDR2 FQGNSA. CDR3 region: CASSLLQVQETQYF. The DNA of the CDR3 is TGTGCCAGCAGCTTATTGCAGGTACAAGAGACCCAGTACTTC.

The genes are TRBV18 and TRBJ1-2, with D tentatively TRBD1 (6 bases). This CDR3 has 17 amino acids. CDR1 is KGHSH and CDR2 is LQKENI in the germline V gene. The V end lost 3 bases, the J end lost 6 bases, and 23 bases lay between the germline ends. The CDR3 bases are TGTGCCAGCTCACCCCTAGCACAGGCTTGGGGGCCCGATGGCTACACCTTC. It specifies CASSPLAQAWGPDGYTF. The full variable domain, with the rest looked up from reference TRBV18 and TRBJ1-2, is NAGVMQNPRHLVRRRGQEARLRCSPMKGHSHVYWYRQLPEEGLKFMVYLQKENIIDESGMPKERFSAEFPKEGPSILRIQQVVRGDSAAYFCASSPLAQAWGPDGYTFGSGTRLTVV.

Worth noting for this clone: Other DNA sequences of this sample code for an identical CDR3. V and J are TRBV28 and TRBJ2-1; D unresolved. The CDR3 loop spans 11 amino acids. The germline V and J ends were trimmed by 6 bases and 4 bases, with 4 bases remaining between them. Germline V lookup: CDR1 MDHEN, CDR2 SYDVKM. CDR3 DNA sequence: TGTGCCAGCAGCAATTACAATGAGCAGTTCTTC. It is translated as CASSNYNEQFF.

This chain connects TRBV6-2 or TRBV6-3 to TRBJ2-5, with 12 bases matching TRBD2. The germline V gene has CDR1 MNHEY and CDR2 SVGEGT. This CDR3 has 16 amino acids. V gave up 2 bases and J gave up 4 bases; unmatched junction bases: 5. CDR3 nucleotide sequence: TGTGCCAGCAGTTACGGGACGACTAGCGGGAGAGAGACCCAGTACTTC. Protein product: CASSYGTTSGRETQYF.

V and J are TRBV5-1 and TRBJ1-2, with TRBD1 as a possible D gene (6 bases). Germline CDR1 reads SGHRS; CDR2 reads YFSETQ. The V end lost 0 bases, the J end lost 2 bases, and 14 bases lay between the germline ends. CDR3 length equals 16 residues. The CDR3 region is CASSLGPTTGNYGYTF. For the CDR3, the DNA is TGCGCCAGCAGCTTGGGCCCCACAACAGGGAACTATGGCTACACCTTC. The entire variable domain, with the rest obtained from reference TRBV5-1 and TRBJ1-2, is as follows: KAGVTQTPRYLIKTRGQQVTLSCSPISGHRSVSWYQQTPGQGLQFLFEYFSETQRNKGNFPGRFSGRQFSNSRSEMNVSTLELGDSALYLCASSLGPTTGNYGYTFGSGTRLTVV.

The chain joins TRBV6-5 to TRBJ1-4; TRBD1 might be the D (6 bases). Trimming removed 4 bases from V and 4 bases from J, with 10 bases in between. Germline assignment: CDR1 MNHEY and CDR2 SVGAGI. The CDR3 has 14 residues. CDR3 protein: CASSSQGNNEKLFF. CDR3 nucleotide sequence: TGTGCCAGCAGTTCACAGGGAAATAATGAAAAACTGTTTTTT.